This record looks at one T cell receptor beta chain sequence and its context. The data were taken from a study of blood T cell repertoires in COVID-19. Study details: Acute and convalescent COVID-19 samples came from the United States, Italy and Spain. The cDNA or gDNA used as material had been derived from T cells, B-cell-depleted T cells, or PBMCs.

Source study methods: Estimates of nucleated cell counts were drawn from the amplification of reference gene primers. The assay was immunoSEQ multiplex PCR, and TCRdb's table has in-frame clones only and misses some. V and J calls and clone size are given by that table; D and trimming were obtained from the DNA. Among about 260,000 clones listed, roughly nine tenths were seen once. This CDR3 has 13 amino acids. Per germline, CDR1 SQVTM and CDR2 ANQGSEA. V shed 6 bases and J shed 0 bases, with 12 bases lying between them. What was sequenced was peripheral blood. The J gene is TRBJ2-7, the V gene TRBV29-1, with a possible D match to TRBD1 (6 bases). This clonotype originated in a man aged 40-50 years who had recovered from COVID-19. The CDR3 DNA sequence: TGCAGCGTCTACGACAGGAACTCCTACGAGCAGTACTTC. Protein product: CSVYDRNSYEQYF.